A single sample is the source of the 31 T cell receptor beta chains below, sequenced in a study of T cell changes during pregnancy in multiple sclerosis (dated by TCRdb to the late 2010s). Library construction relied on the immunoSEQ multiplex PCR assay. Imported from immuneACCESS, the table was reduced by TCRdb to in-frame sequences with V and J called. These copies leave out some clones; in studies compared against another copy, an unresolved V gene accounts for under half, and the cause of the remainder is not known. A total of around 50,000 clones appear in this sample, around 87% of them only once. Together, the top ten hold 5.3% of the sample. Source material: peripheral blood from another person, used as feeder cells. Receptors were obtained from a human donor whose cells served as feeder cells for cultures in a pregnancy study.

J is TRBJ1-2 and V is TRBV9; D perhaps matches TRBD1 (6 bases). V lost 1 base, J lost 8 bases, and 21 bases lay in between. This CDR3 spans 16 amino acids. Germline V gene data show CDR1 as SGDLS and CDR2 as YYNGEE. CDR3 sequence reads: CASSVYGTGTGGGYTF. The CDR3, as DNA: TGTGCCAGCAGCGTATATGGCACAGGGACCGGTGGGGGCTACACCTTC. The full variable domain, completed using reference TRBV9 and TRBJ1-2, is DSGVTQTPKHLITATGQRVTLRCSPRSGDLSVYWYQQSLDQGLQFLIQYYNGEERAKGNILERFSAQQFPDLHSELNLSSLELGDSALYFCASSVYGTGTGGGYTFGSGTRLTVV.

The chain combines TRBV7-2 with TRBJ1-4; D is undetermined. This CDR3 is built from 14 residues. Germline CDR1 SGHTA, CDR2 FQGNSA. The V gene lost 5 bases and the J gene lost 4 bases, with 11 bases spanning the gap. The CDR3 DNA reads TGTGCCAGCAGCCATGACGGTCGTAATGAAAAACTGTTTTTT. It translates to CASSHDGRNEKLFF. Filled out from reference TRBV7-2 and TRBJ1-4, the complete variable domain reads GAGVSQSPSNKVTEKGKDVELRCDPISGHTALYWYRQSLGQGLEFLIYFQGNSAPDKSGLPSDRFSAERTGGSVSTLTIQRTQQEDSAVYLCASSHDGRNEKLFFGSGTQLSVL.

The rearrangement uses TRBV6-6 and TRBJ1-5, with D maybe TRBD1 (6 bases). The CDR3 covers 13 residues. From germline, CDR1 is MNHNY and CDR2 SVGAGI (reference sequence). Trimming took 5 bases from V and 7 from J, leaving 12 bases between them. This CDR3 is CASSPRGGQPQHF. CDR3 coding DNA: TGTGCCAGCAGTCCCCGGGGGGGCCAGCCCCAGCATTTT.

The DNA of the CDR3 is TGTGCCTGGCGAAACAGGGATAAATCTGGAAACACCATATATTTT. Its protein product is CAWRNRDKSGNTIYF. The rearrangement joins TRBV30 to TRBJ1-3, with D possibly matching TRBD1 (6 bases). The germline V and J ends were trimmed by 5 bases and 1 base, with 15 bases remaining between them. CDR1 GTSNPN and CDR2 SVGIG come from the germline V gene (reference sequence). The CDR3 contains 15 residues.

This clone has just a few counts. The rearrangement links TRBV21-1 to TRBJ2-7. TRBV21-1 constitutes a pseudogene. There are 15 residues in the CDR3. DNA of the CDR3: TGTGCCAGCAGCAAAGGAGGGGAAGGGCACTACGAGCAGTACTTC. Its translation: CASSKGGEGHYEQYF.

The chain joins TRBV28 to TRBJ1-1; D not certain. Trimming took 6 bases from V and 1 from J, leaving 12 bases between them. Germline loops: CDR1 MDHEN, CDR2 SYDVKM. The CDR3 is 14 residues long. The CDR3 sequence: CASSWGGPNTEAFF. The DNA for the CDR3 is TGTGCCAGCAGCTGGGGAGGGCCGAACACTGAAGCTTTCTTT.

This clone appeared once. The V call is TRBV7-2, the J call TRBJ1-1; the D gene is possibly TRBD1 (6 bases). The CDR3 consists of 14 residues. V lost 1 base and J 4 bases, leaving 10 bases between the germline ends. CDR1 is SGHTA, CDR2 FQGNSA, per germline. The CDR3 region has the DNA TGTGCCAGCAGCTTAGACAGGGAGTCCACTGAAGCTTTCTTT. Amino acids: CASSLDRESTEAFF.

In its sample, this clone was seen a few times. CDR3 sequence reads: CACRDRNNSPLHF. For the CDR3, the DNA is TGTGCCTGTAGGGACAGGAATAATTCACCCCTCCACTTT. This chain joins TRBV30 and TRBJ1-6; 8 nucleotides line up with TRBD1. The CDR3 extends over 13 amino acids. CDR1 and CDR2 (germline): GTSNPN, SVGIG (reference sequence). J was trimmed by 5 bases and V by 6 bases; bases with no gene match: 3.

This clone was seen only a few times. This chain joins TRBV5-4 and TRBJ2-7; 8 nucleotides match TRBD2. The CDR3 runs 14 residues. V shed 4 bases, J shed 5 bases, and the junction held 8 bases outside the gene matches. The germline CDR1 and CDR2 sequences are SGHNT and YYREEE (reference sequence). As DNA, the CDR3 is TGTGCCAGCAGCCCATCCGGGGGGGCCGACGAGCAGTACTTC. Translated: CASSPSGGADEQYF. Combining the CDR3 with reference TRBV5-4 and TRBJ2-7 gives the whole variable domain ETGVTQSPTHLIKTRGQQVTLRCSSQSGHNTVSWYQQALGQGPQFIFQYYREEENGRGNFPPRFSGLQFPNYSSELNVNALELDDSALYLCASSPSGGADEQYFGPGTRLTVT.

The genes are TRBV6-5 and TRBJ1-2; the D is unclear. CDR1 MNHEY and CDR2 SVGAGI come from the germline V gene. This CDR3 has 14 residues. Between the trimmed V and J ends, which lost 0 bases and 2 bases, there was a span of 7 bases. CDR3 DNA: TGTGCCAGCAGTTACTCGAGAGGAAACTATGGCTACACCTTC. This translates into CASSYSRGNYGYTF.

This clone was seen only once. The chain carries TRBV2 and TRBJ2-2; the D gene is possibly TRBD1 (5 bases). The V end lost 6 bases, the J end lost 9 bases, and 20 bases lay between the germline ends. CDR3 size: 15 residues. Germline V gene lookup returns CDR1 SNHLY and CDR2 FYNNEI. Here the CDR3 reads CASSHPREVWRELFF. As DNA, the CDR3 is TGTGCCAGCAGCCACCCCAGGGAAGTATGGAGGGAGCTGTTTTTT.

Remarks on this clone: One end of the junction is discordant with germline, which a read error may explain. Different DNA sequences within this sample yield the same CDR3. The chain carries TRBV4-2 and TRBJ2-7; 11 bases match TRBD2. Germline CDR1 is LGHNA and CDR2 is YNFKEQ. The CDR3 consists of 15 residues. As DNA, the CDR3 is TGTGCCAGCAGCCAAGATAGCGGGGGGGCCTACGAACAGTACTTC. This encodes CASSQDSGGAYEQYF.

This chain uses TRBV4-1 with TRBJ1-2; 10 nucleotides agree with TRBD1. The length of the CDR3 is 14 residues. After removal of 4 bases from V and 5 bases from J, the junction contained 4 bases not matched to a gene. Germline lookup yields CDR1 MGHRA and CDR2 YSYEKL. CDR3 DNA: TGCGCCAGCAGCCGGACAGGGGGAGCGTATGGCTACACCTTC. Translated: CASSRTGGAYGYTF.

The CDR3 loop reads CASSLPGSSYNEQFF. CDR3 sequence (DNA): TGTGCCAGTAGCTTACCAGGGAGCTCCTACAATGAGCAGTTCTTC. The rearrangement links TRBV19 to TRBJ2-1; D may match TRBD1 or TRBD2 (5 bases each). The CDR3 loop spans 15 amino acids. The V and J ends lost 6 bases and 0 bases respectively, with 12 bases between them. CDR1 and CDR2 from the germline V gene are LNHDA and SQIVND (reference sequence).

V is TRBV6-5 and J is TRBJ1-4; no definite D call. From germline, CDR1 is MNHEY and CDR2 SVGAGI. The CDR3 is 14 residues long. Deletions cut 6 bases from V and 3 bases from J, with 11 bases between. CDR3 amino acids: CASRPMWSNEKLFF. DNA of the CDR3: TGTGCCAGCAGACCCATGTGGTCTAATGAAAAACTGTTTTTT.

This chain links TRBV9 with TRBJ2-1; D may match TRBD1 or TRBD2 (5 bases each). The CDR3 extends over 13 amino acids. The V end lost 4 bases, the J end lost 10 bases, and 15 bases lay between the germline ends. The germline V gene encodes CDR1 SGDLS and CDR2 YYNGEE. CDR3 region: CASSIGTPGEQFF. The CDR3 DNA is TGTGCCAGCAGCATCGGGACCCCGGGGGAGCAGTTCTTC.

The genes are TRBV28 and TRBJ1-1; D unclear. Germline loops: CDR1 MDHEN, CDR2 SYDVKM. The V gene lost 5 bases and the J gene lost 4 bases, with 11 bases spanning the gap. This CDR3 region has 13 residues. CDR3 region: CASSPWRGTEAFF. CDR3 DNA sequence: TGTGCCAGCAGTCCCTGGCGGGGCACTGAAGCTTTCTTT. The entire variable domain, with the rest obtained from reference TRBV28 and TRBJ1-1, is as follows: DVKVTQSSRYLVKRTGEKVFLECVQDMDHENMFWYRQDPGLGLRLIYFSYDVKMKEKGDIPEGYSVSREKKERFSLILESASTNQTSMYLCASSPWRGTEAFFGQGTRLTVV.

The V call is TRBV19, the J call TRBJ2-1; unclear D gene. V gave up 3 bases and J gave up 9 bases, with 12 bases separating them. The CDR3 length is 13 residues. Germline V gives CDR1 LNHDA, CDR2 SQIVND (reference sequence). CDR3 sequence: CASSITSGREQFF. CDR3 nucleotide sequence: TGTGCCAGTAGTATCACAAGTGGGCGTGAGCAGTTCTTC.

The CDR3 sequence: CASSLAVAKASGELFF. CDR3 in DNA: TGCGCCAGCAGCTTGGCCGTGGCCAAGGCCTCCGGGGAGCTGTTTTTT. V usage is TRBV5-1 and J usage is TRBJ2-2; D gene ambiguous. Trimming took off 0 bases at V and 6 bases at J, with 15 bases between the two ends. Germline-derived CDR1 and CDR2 are SGHRS and YFSETQ. The CDR3 has 16 amino acids.

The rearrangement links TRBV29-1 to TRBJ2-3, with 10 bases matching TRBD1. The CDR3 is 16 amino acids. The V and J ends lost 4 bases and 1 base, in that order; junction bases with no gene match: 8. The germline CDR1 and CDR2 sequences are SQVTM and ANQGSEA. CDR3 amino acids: CSVVGDRGRGTDTQYF. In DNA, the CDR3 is TGCAGCGTTGTGGGTGACAGGGGGCGAGGCACAGATACGCAGTATTTT.

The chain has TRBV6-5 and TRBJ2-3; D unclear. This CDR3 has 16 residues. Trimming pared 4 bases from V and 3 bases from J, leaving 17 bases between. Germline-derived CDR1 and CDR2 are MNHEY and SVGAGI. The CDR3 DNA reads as TGTGCCAGCAGTTCGACGACTGCTCTTGGGACAGATACGCAGTATTTT. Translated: CASSSTTALGTDTQYF.

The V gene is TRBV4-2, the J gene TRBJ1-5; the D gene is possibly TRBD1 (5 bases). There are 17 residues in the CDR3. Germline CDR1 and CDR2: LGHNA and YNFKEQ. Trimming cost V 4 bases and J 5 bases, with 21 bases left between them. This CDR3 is CASSRGSPRDRDQPQHF. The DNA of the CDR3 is TGTGCCAGCAGCCGAGGCAGCCCCCGGGACCGCGATCAGCCCCAGCATTTT.

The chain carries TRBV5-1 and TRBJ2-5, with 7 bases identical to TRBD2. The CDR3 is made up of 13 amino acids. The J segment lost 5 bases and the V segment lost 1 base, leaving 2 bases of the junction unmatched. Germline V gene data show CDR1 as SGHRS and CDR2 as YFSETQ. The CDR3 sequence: CASSLSLAETQYF. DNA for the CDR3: TGCGCCAGCAGCTTGTCACTAGCGGAGACCCAGTACTTC. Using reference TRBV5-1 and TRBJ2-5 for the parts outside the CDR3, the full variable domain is KAGVTQTPRYLIKTRGQQVTLSCSPISGHRSVSWYQQTPGQGLQFLFEYFSETQRNKGNFPGRFSGRQFSNSRSEMNVSTLELGDSALYLCASSLSLAETQYFGPGTRLLVL.

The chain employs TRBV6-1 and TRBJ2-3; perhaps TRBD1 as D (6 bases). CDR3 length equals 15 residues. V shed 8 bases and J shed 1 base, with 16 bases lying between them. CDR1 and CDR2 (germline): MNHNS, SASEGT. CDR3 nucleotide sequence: TGTGCCAGCCATACTACAGGGTTTCGCACAGATACGCAGTATTTT. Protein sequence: CASHTTGFRTDTQYF.

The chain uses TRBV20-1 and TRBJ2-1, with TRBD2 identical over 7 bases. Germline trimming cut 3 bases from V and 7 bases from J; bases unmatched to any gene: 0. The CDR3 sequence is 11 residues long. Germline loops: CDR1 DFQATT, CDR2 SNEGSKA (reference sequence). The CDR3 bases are TGCAGTGCTAGTAGCGGGAATGAGCAGTTCTTC. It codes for CSASSGNEQFF.

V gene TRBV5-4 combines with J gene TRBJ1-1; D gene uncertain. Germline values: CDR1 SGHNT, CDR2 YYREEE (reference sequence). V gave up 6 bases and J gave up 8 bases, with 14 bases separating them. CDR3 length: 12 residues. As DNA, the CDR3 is TGTGCCAGCACCCCCCTTGTGGGGGAAGCTTTCTTT. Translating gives CASTPLVGEAFF.

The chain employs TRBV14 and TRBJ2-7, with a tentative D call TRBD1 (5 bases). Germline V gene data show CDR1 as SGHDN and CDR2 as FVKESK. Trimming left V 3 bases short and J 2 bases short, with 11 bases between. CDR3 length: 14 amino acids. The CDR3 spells CASSHDRAPYEQYF. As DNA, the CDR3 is TGTGCCAGCAGCCACGACAGAGCCCCCTACGAGCAGTACTTC.

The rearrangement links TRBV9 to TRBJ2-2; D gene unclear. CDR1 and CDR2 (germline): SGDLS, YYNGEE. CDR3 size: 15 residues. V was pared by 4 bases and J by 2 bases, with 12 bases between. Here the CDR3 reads CASSTTDPNTGELFF. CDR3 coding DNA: TGTGCCAGCAGCACCACCGACCCTAACACCGGGGAGCTGTTTTTT.

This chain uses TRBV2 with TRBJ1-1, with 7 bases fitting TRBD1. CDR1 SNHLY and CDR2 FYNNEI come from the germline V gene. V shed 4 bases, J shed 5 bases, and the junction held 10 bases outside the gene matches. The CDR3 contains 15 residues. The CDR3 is CASSGYQGGETEAFF. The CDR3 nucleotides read TGTGCCAGCAGTGGGTACCAGGGGGGGGAGACTGAAGCTTTCTTT.

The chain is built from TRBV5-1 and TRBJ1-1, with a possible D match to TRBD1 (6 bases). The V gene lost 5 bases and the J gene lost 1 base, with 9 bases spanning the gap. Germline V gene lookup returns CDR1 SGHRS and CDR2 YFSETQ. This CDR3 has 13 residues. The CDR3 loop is CASRQTGNTEAFF. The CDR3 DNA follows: TGCGCCAGCAGACAGACAGGGAACACTGAAGCTTTCTTT.

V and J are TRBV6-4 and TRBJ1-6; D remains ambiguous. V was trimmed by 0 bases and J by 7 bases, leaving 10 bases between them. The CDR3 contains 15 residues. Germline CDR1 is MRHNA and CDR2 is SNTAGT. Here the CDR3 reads CASSDSGRGNSPLHF. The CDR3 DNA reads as TGTGCCAGCAGTGACTCCGGGCGAGGAAATTCACCCCTCCACTTT.